This T cell receptor (beta chain) was recorded in a study of identical twins. The sample holds many counts of this clonotype. Its antigen is as yet unknown. Study-wide results and caveats: Cord blood beta clonotypes that were abundant carried fewer insertions, and memory repertoires showed no such trend.

J gave up 1 base and V 0 bases, and 5 bases lay outside the gene matches. Looked up from germline, CDR1 is SGDLS and CDR2 is YYNGEE. The CDR3 sequence is 16 residues long. TCRdb reprocessed the 5' RACE reads via MiXCR and lists one record per CDR3 protein. The sample shows about 210,000 distinct CDR3 sequences, around 10% of them seen only once. V usage is TRBV9 and J usage is TRBJ2-5; 8 bases match TRBD2. Specimen: memory (CD45RO+) T cells sorted from blood. The TCR was taken from a woman aged 18-29 years in good health. CDR3: CASSVEDGGAQETQYF. The DNA of the CDR3 is TGTGCCAGCAGCGTAGAGGACGGGGGGGCCCAAGAGACCCAGTACTTC.